This TCR beta chain derives from a study of Ad26.COV2.S vaccination and SARS-CoV-2 variants. General study findings and limits: Assessments of TCR breadth and depth may have underestimated the total T cell responses. While placebo recipients had lower spike-specific TCR breadth, vaccine recipients had more. Comparable non-spike TCR breadth was observed in vaccine and placebo recipients.

A remark on this clone: What it binds is not known.

Method: immunoSEQ multiplex PCR; TCRdb's copy keeps in-frame clones and lacks some. The repertoire holds 300,000 to 400,000 clones, with about 91% as singletons. The germline V gene encodes CDR1 LGHNA and CDR2 YSLEER. Trimming removed 3 bases from V and 14 bases from J; junction bases left unmatched: 15. The CDR3 extends over 15 amino acids. This TCR came from a human donor who had recovered from COVID-19. The material sequenced was peripheral blood, taken after recovery from COVID-19. The chain links TRBV4-3 to TRBJ2-3; TRBD2 agrees at 9 bases. The CDR3 is CASSQKRLAGRRLYF. The CDR3 DNA is TGCGCCAGCAGCCAGAAGAGGCTAGCGGGGCGGCGGTTGTATTTT.